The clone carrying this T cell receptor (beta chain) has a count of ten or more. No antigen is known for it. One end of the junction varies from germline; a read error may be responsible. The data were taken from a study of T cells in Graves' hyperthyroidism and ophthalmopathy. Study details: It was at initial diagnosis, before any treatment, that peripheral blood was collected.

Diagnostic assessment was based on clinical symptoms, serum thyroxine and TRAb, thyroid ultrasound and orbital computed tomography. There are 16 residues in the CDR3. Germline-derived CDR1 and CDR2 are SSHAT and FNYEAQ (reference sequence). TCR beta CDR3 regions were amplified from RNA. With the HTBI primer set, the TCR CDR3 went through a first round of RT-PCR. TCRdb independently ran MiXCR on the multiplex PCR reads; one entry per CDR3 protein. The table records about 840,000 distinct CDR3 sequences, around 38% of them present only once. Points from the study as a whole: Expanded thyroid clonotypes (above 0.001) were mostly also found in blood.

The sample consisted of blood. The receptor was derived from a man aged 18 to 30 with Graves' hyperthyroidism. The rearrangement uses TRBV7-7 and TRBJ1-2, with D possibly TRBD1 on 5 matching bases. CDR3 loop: CASSFPDREINYGYTF. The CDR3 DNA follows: TGTGCTAGCAGCTTCCCAGACAGAGAGATTAACTATGGCTACACCTTC. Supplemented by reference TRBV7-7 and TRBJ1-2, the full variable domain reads GAGVSQSPRYKVTKRGQDVTLRCDPISSHATLYWYQQALGQGPEFLTYFNYEAQPDKSGLPSDRFSAERPEGSISTLTIQRTEQRDSAMYRCASSFPDREINYGYTFGSGTRLTVV.